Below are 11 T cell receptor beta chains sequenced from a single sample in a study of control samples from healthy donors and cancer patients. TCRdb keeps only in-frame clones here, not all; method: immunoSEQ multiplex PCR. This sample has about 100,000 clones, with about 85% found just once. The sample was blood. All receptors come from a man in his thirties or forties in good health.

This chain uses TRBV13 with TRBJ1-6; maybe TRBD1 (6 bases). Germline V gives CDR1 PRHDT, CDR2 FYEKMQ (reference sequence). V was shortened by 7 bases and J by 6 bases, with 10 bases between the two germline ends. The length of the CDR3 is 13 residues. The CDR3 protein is CASTGRGNSPLHF. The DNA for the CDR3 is TGTGCCAGCACTGGCAGGGGTAATTCACCCCTCCACTTT.

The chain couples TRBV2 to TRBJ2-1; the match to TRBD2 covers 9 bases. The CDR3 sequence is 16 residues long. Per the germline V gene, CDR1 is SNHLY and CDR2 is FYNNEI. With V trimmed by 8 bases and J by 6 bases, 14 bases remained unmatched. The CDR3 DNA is TGTGCCAGCGCGGGCGGGGGGGCCCTCTACGGCAATGAGCAGTTCTTC. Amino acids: CASAGGGALYGNEQFF. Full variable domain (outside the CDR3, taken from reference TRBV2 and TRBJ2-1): EPEVTQTPSHQVTQMGQEVILRCVPISNHLYFYWYRQILGQKVEFLVSFYNNEISEKSEIFDDQFSVERPDGSNFTLKIRSTKLEDSAMYFCASAGGGALYGNEQFFGPGTRLTVL.

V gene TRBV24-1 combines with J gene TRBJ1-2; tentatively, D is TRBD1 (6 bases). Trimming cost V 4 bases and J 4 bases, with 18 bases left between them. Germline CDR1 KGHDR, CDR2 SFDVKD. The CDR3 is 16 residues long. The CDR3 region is CATSDPSRGAGYGYTF. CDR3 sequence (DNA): TGTGCCACCAGTGACCCTTCGAGGGGGGCGGGCTATGGCTACACCTTC.

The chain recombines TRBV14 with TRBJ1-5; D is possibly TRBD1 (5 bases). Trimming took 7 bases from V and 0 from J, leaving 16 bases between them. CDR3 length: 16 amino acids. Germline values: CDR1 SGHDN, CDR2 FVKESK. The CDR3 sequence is CASIHGDPVSNQPQHF. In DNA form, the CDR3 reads TGTGCCAGCATCCACGGGGACCCGGTTAGCAATCAGCCCCAGCATTTT. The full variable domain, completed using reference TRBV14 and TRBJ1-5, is EAGVTQFPSHSVIEKGQTVTLRCDPISGHDNLYWYRRVMGKEIKFLLHFVKESKQDESGMPNNRFLAERTGGTYSTLKVQPAELEDSGVYFCASIHGDPVSNQPQHFGDGTRLSIL.

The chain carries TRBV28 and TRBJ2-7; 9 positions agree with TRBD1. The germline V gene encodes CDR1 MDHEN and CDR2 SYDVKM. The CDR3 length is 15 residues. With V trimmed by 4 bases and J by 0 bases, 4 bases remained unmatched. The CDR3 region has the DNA TGTGCCAGCAGTTCTACAGGGGGCGCCTCCTACGAGCAGTACTTC. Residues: CASSSTGGASYEQYF.

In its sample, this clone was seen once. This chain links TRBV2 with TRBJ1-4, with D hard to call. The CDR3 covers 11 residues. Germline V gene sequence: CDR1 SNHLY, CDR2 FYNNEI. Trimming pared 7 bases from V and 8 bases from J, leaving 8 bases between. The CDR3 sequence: CASMRPEKLFF. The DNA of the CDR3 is TGTGCCAGCATGAGACCGGAAAAACTGTTTTTT. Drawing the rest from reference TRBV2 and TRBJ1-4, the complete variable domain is EPEVTQTPSHQVTQMGQEVILRCVPISNHLYFYWYRQILGQKVEFLVSFYNNEISEKSEIFDDQFSVERPDGSNFTLKIRSTKLEDSAMYFCASMRPEKLFFGSGTQLSVL.

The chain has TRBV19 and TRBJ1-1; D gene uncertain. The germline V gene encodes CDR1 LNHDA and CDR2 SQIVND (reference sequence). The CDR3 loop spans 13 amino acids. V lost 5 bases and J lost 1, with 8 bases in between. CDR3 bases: TGTGCCAGTAGTGACCATTCGAACACTGAAGCTTTCTTT. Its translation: CASSDHSNTEAFF.

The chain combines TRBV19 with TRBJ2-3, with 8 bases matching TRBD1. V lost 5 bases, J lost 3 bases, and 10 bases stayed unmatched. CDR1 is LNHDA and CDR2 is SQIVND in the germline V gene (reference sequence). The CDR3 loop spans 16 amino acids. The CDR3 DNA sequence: TGTGCCAGTAGTTTCGCAACCGGGACAGGTACAGATACGCAGTATTTT. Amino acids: CASSFATGTGTDTQYF.

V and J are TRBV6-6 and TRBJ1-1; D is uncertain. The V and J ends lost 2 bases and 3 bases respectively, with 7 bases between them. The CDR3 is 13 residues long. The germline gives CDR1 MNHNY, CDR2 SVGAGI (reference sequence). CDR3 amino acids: CASSYERYTEAFF. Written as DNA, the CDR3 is TGTGCCAGCAGTTACGAACGATACACTGAAGCTTTCTTT.

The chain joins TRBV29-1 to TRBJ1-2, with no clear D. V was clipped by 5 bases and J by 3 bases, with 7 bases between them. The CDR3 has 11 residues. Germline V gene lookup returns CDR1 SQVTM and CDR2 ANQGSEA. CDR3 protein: CSVQVDYGYTF. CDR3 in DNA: TGCAGCGTTCAGGTTGACTATGGCTACACCTTC.

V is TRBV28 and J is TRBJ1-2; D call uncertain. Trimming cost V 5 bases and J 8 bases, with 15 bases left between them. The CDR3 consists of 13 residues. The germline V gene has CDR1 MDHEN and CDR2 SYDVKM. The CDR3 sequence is CASSPRPGRGYTF. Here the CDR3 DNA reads TGTGCCAGCAGTCCCCGACCGGGCCGGGGCTACACCTTC.